Included here is one TCR beta chain sequence, with context. It has no known antigen specificity. No much larger clone exists at a distance of one base, and base qualities are not known. This sample is drawn from a study of T cell responses to AZD1222 COVID-19 vaccine (dated by TCRdb to the early 2020s). The study in broad terms: A total of just over 230 trial participants underwent TCR sequencing, of whom about 210 received two doses of AZD1222 and 26 received two doses of the MenACWY control vaccine. Trial participants were enrolled by age into 18-55, 56-69 and 70-plus year subgroups, with about 150, 28 and 57 TCR-sequenced participants respectively. Points the paper makes about the study in general: Vaccine-associated CD4 TCRs spanned the whole spike protein, with dominant responses in regions 160-218 and 743-854. After two AZD1222 doses, spike-specific TCR breadth and depth were significantly higher than at day 0 and than in MenACWY recipients. In the small 56-69-year group, the increase in depth fell short of significance, most likely because of low power. Because no day 14 peak-response samples were available, repertoires were characterized only after the peak T cell response. Participants were mostly white British, with more females than males. The authors suggested clonal diversity may have been underestimated. Reportedly, close to half of the unique spike-specific TCRs recognized epitopes lying outside the regions that are mutated in the B.1.351 and B.1.1.7 variants. Only a handful of AZD1222 recipients were SARS-CoV-2 seropositive at baseline, limiting conclusions about previously exposed vaccinees.

The germline V gene supplies CDR1 SNHLY and CDR2 FYNNEI. V is shortened by 2 bases, J by 10 bases, and the region joining them spans 15 bases. From its cysteine to its phenylalanine, the CDR3 spans 14 amino acids. Only the CDR3 DNA stays, 42 bases, in frame from base 1. The CDR3 regions of human TCRbeta chains were analyzed by immunosequencing. As for how the authors treated the data: Repertoire TCRs were checked for matches against a reference library of SARS-CoV-2-specific TCRs that had been generated using the MIRA antigen-specificity platform. Breadth was defined as the fraction of unique TCRs that were SARS-CoV-2-associated, and depth was defined as the fraction of total T cells that were SARS-CoV-2-associated. Using the MIRA data, each spike-specific TCR was mapped to the spike region that the TCR reacts to and placed in a CD4 or CD8 class. Log10-transformed breadth and depth values were compared by one-way ANOVA with Sidak's multiple comparisons tests. In TCRdb, the immuneACCESS table is reduced to in-frame sequences with V and J assigned. These tables do not hold every clone; where another copy was compared, an unresolved V gene accounts for under half, and the others remain unexplained. The DNA was the basis for D and trimming; V, J and clone size are from that table. The sample has some 90,000 clones on record, around 90% of them singletons. Jointly, the top ten make up approximately 5.2% of the sample.

The time point label, as the study defines it: baseline before first vaccination. The meaning of the sample's treatment or condition label: meningococcal conjugate vaccine given as trial control. The vaccinee samples were drawn from two UK trials, COV001 and COV002, one of which was a single-blind randomized controlled phase 2/3 trial testing AZD1222 (ChAdOx1 nCoV-19) in healthy adults. Trial participant PBMC samples were collected at day 0 and day 28 after the second dose for TCRbeta chain sequencing. This material consisted of peripheral blood, taken on day 0 of MenACWY control vaccination. The rearrangement combines TRBV2 with TRBJ1-3; a tentative D call is TRBD1 (5 bases match). The TCR was taken from an adult in good health. Read as DNA, the sequence is TGTGCCAGCAGTGAACAGGGCTCAACGGAGACCATATATTTT. Its product reads: CASSEQGSTETIYF.